Sequencing of this T cell receptor (beta chain) was carried out in a study of cytomegalovirus exposure and HLA in healthy donors. The CDR3 runs 14 residues. V dropped 6 bases and J dropped 5; count of bases not matched to a gene: 8. The germline V gene has CDR1 SNHLY and CDR2 FYNNEI. Primers for the PCR totalled 60 Vbeta and 13 Jbeta. The authors' processing: Per a later analysis, the number of unique TCR beta chains was approximately 80 million, of which 9 million to 14 million were shared. TCRdb keeps only in-frame clones here, not all; method: immunoSEQ multiplex PCR. That table is the source of V, J and clone size, and D and trimming were worked out from the DNA. The sample yields roughly 160,000 clones, 70% to 80% seen once. As for this clone: Its antigen is unknown.

The study, taken as a whole, reports: It was assumed in the presence/absence analyses that sequencing depth was roughly uniform across donors.

Donors sampled were nominally healthy, though unrecorded immune exposures were likely. What was sequenced was PBMCs. V and J are TRBV2 and TRBJ1-1, with 8 bases aligning to TRBD1. The TCR comes from a young man in good health and CMV-seropositive. The CDR3 nucleotides are TGTGCCAGCAGACCGGGACAGGCTGGGACTGAAGCTTTCTTT. Amino acids: CASRPGQAGTEAFF.